The source of this T cell receptor beta chain is a study of shared T cell receptors in the human thymus. The method was immunoSEQ multiplex PCR; TCRdb's version includes in-frame clones alone and lacks a portion of them. The sample holds some 700,000 clones, 70% to 90% seen once. These sequences were also reported in another study, on human thymus T cells. That investigation notes: During corrective heart surgery, resections were taken, and the thymus tissue came from them. Usage of V and J genes appeared biased in thymic and blood repertoires. Overlap was high between thymic repertoires from unrelated individuals, as reported in related research.

The clonotype originates from a boy younger than two with a congenital heart defect. Sequenced material: thymocytes.

The CDR3 sequence: CASSFWGLAGSQETQYF. CDR3 in DNA: TGTGCCAGCAGTTTCTGGGGGCTAGCGGGGTCTCAAGAGACCCAGTACTTC. This chain joins TRBV27 and TRBJ2-5, with 9 bases lining up with TRBD2. Germline V gene sequence: CDR1 MNHEY, CDR2 SMNVEV (reference sequence). This CDR3 has 17 residues. V lost 3 bases to trimming and J lost 2 bases; unmatched junction nucleotides: 10.